This T cell receptor beta chain was captured by sequencing in a study of cytomegalovirus exposure and HLA in healthy donors. Study conclusions and caveats: The authors reported that TCR beta sequences could predict HLA-A and HLA-B alleles. These predictions were accurate for most subjects in the first cohort. A previous analysis found most TCR beta V segments productive roughly 90% or roughly 30% of the time. Among the CMV-associated chains, a few were confirmed in vitro as specific for CMV antigens.

The CDR3 totals 19 residues. The J segment lost 8 bases and the V segment lost 1 base, leaving 13 bases of the junction unmatched. Germline V gives CDR1 SGHTA, CDR2 FQGNSA. As regards this clone: Its antigen is undetermined.

60 Vbeta and 13 Jbeta primers were used in PCR. Generated by immunoSEQ multiplex PCR, the TCRdb table keeps only in-frame clones and is missing some. The sample has over 100,000 clones; roughly 80% are singletons. This chain joins TRBV7-2 and TRBJ2-3, with 15 bases identical to TRBD2. Sequenced sample: PBMCs. The receptor comes from a man under 40 in good health and CMV-seronegative. CDR3 sequence (DNA): TGTGCCAGCAGCTTAGGGGGACTAGCGGGGGGACCTCCGCCTTTTACGCAGTATTTT. Amino acid sequence: CASSLGGLAGGPPPFTQYF.